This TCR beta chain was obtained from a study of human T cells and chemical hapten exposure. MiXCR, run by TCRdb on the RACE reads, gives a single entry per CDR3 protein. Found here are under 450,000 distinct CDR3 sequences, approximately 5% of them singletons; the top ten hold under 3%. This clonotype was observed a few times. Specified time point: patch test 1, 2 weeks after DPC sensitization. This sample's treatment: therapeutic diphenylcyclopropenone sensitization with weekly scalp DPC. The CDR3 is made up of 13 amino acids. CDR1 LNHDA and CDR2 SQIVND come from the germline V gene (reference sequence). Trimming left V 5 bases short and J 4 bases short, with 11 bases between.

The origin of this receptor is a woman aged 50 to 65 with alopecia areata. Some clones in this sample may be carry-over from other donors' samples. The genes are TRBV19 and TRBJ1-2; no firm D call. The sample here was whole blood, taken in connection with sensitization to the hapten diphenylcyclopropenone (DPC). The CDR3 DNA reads TGTGCCAGTAGTCCCGTCGGCAGCTATGGCTACACCTTC. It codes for CASSPVGSYGYTF. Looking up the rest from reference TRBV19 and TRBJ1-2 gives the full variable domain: DGGITQSPKYLFRKEGQNVTLSCEQNLNHDAMYWYRQDPGQGLRLIYYSQIVNDFQKGDIAEGYSVSREKKESFPLTVTSAQKNPTAFYLCASSPVGSYGYTFGSGTRLTVV.